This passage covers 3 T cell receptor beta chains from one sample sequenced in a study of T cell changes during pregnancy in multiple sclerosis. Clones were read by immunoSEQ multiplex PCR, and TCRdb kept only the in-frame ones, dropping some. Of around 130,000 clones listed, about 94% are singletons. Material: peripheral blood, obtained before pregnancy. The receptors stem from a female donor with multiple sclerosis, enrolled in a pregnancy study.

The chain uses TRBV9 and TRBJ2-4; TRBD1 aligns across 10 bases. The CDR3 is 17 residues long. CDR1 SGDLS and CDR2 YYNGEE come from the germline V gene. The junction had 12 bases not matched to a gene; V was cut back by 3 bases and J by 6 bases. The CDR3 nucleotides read TGTGCCAGCAGCGCTTTTCCCGGGACAGGGGAGGGAAACATTCAGTACTTC. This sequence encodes CASSAFPGTGEGNIQYF.

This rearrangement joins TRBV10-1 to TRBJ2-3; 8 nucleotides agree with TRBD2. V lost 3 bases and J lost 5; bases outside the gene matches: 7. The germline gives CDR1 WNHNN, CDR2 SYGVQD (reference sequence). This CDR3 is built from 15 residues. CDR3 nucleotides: TGCGCCAGCAGTGAAGGAGCGGGAGTTAAAGATACGCAGTATTTT. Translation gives CASSEGAGVKDTQYF.

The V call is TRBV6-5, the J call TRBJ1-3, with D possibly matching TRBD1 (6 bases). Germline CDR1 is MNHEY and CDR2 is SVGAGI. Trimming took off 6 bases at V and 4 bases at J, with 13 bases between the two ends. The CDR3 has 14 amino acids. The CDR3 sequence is CASRRTGIGNTIYF. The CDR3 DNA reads TGTGCCAGCAGACGCACAGGGATCGGAAACACCATATATTTT.